This entry lists 21 T cell receptor beta chains sequenced from one sample in a study of T cell responses to AZD1222 COVID-19 vaccine. Method: immunoSEQ multiplex PCR; TCRdb's copy keeps in-frame clones and lacks some. Of tens of thousands of clones in the sample, approximately 83% are singletons; the top ten hold 12%. This specimen was peripheral blood, taken 28 days after the second AZD1222 dose. Every receptor here comes from an adult who received the AZD1222 COVID-19 vaccine.

The genes are TRBV28 and TRBJ1-4; 7 bases are a match to TRBD1. This CDR3 has 15 residues. Germline loops: CDR1 MDHEN, CDR2 SYDVKM. With 5 bases clipped from V and 0 bases from J, the junction kept 3 bases outside the gene matches. For the CDR3, the DNA is TGTGCCAGCAGTCCCGGACAGGCAACTAATGAAAAACTGTTTTTT. Its protein product is CASSPGQATNEKLFF.

The rearrangement links TRBV3-1 (or the pseudogene TRBV3-2) to TRBJ1-2; no clear D gene. Germline V lookup: CDR1 LGHDT, CDR2 YNNKEL (reference sequence). This CDR3 has 13 amino acids. V lost 1 base and J 8 bases, leaving 11 bases between the germline ends. The CDR3, as DNA: TGTGCCAGCAGCCAAGGTTCCCTCACCGGCTACACCTTC. Translating gives CASSQGSLTGYTF.

The chain combines TRBV28 with TRBJ1-2, with D possibly matching TRBD1 (5 bases). Germline CDR1 reads MDHEN; CDR2 reads SYDVKM. Trimming took off 4 bases at V and 3 bases at J, with 12 bases between the two ends. The CDR3 totals 14 residues. CDR3 sequence (DNA): TGTGCCAGCAGTTCCGGGACCAGTGACTATGGCTACACCTTC. It translates to CASSSGTSDYGYTF.

The chain joins TRBV10-3 to TRBJ1-2, with 7 bases that match TRBD1. Germline V lookup: CDR1 ENHRY, CDR2 SYGVKD. There are 15 residues in the CDR3. With 0 bases clipped from V and 4 bases from J, the junction kept 5 bases outside the gene matches. CDR3 DNA sequence: TGTGCCATCAGTGAGTCGAGGGGGCTCGGCTATGGCTACACCTTC. Translating it yields CAISESRGLGYGYTF.

There are a few counts of this clone. The chain employs TRBV28 and TRBJ2-1; D is unresolved. The CDR3 sequence is 15 residues long. V dropped 4 bases and J dropped 1 base, with 11 bases sitting between them. Germline V gene data show CDR1 as MDHEN and CDR2 as SYDVKM. DNA for the CDR3: TGTGCCAGCAGTTCGACCTTTGGGTCCTACAATGAGCAGTTCTTC. Amino acids: CASSSTFGSYNEQFF.

The chain combines TRBV12-5 with TRBJ1-3; D not resolved. The V gene's germline CDR1 is LGHNT and CDR2 FRNRAP. This CDR3 is 14 amino acids long. Trimming left V 2 bases short and J 0 bases short, with 5 bases between. The CDR3 protein is CASGLLGSGNTIYF. CDR3 nucleotides: TGTGCTAGTGGTTTGTTGGGCTCTGGAAACACCATATATTTT.

This chain uses TRBV6-2 or TRBV6-3 with TRBJ2-4; 10 bases map to TRBD2. The J segment lost 4 bases and the V segment lost 5 bases, leaving 5 bases of the junction unmatched. Germline CDR1 and CDR2: MNHEY and SVGEGT. The CDR3 loop spans 15 amino acids. The CDR3 sequence: CASSPALAGKNIQYF. Written as DNA, the CDR3 is TGTGCCAGCAGTCCGGCACTAGCGGGGAAAAACATTCAGTACTTC.

Many counts were recorded for this clone. J is TRBJ1-1 and V is TRBV30, with a possible D match to TRBD1 (5 bases). The CDR3 has 13 residues. Germline CDR1 reads GTSNPN; CDR2 reads SVGIG (reference sequence). V lost 8 bases and J lost 2, with 15 bases in between. Here the CDR3 reads CAHNRGYNTEAFF. For the CDR3, the DNA is TGTGCCCATAATCGGGGCTATAACACTGAAGCTTTCTTT.

This clone was seen only a few times. The J gene is TRBJ1-2, the V gene TRBV18; 9 nucleotides line up with TRBD1. The CDR3 totals 15 residues. J gave up 8 bases and V 3 bases, and 10 bases lay outside the gene matches. Germline lookup yields CDR1 KGHSH and CDR2 LQKENI. CDR3 sequence reads: CASSPLGQGSGGYTF. In DNA, the CDR3 is TGTGCCAGCTCACCGTTGGGACAGGGATCTGGCGGCTACACCTTC. Together with reference TRBV18 and TRBJ1-2, the CDR3 gives the full variable domain: NAGVMQNPRHLVRRRGQEARLRCSPMKGHSHVYWYRQLPEEGLKFMVYLQKENIIDESGMPKERFSAEFPKEGPSILRIQQVVRGDSAAYFCASSPLGQGSGGYTFGSGTRLTVV.

The genes are TRBV6-1 and TRBJ1-1; 10 nucleotides line up with TRBD1. Per the germline V gene, CDR1 is MNHNS and CDR2 is SASEGT. This CDR3 contains 15 residues. V trimming: 3 bases; J trimming: 5 bases; junction bases outside the gene matches: 6. The CDR3 here is CASSDAGTGATEAFF. The CDR3 bases are TGTGCCAGCAGTGATGCCGGGACAGGGGCGACTGAAGCTTTCTTT.

This rearrangement joins TRBV7-8 to TRBJ1-2; D is unresolved. Germline lookup yields CDR1 SGHVS and CDR2 FQNEAQ. Deletions cut 1 base from V and 5 bases from J, with 11 bases between. CDR3 length equals 14 residues. The DNA for the CDR3 is TGTGCCAGCAGCTTAGTTAGGGATTTATATGGCTACACCTTC. This sequence encodes CASSLVRDLYGYTF. The complete variable domain, with remaining parts taken from reference TRBV7-8 and TRBJ1-2, reads GAGVSQSPRYKVAKRGQDVALRCDPISGHVSLFWYQQALGQGPEFLTYFQNEAQLDKSGLPSDRFFAERPEGSVSTLKIQRTQQEDSAVYLCASSLVRDLYGYTFGSGTRLTVV.

The gene calls are TRBV2 and TRBJ1-5, with a tentative D call TRBD1 (6 bases). The CDR3 loop spans 15 amino acids. Deletions cut 4 bases from V and 1 base from J, with 11 bases between. Germline CDR1 reads SNHLY; CDR2 reads FYNNEI. CDR3 protein: CASSVGGVSNQPQHF. The DNA of the CDR3 is TGTGCCAGCAGTGTAGGGGGGGTCAGCAATCAGCCCCAGCATTTT.

The rearrangement links TRBV7-2 to TRBJ1-5, with D unresolved. Trimming cost V 1 base and J 6 bases, with 7 bases left between them. Germline CDR1 is SGHTA and CDR2 is FQGNSA. The CDR3 is made up of 13 amino acids. The CDR3 DNA reads TGTGCCAGCAGCTTAGATGCAGTTCAGCCCCAGCATTTT. It is translated as CASSLDAVQPQHF.

The rearrangement links TRBV27 to TRBJ1-6; 8 nucleotides align to TRBD1. Germline values: CDR1 MNHEY, CDR2 SMNVEV (reference sequence). The junction had 7 bases not matched to a gene; V was cut back by 5 bases and J by 7 bases. The CDR3 extends over 15 amino acids. The CDR3 DNA sequence: TGTGCCAGCAGTCTTTGGACAGGGTGGAATTCACCCCTCCACTTT. Translated, it gives CASSLWTGWNSPLHF.

In its sample, this clone was seen a few times. The V and J genes are TRBV2 and TRBJ2-3; D possibly corresponds to TRBD2 (5 bases). V was pared by 7 bases and J by 2 bases, with 16 bases between. The CDR3 extends over 15 amino acids. Germline loops: CDR1 SNHLY, CDR2 FYNNEI. Written as DNA, the CDR3 is TGTGCCAGCACTCTTGCCCCGACTACCACAGATACGCAGTATTTT. Its translation is CASTLAPTTTDTQYF. Using reference TRBV2 and TRBJ2-3 for the parts outside the CDR3, the full variable domain is EPEVTQTPSHQVTQMGQEVILRCVPISNHLYFYWYRQILGQKVEFLVSFYNNEISEKSEIFDDQFSVERPDGSNFTLKIRSTKLEDSAMYFCASTLAPTTTDTQYFGPGTRLTVL.

The gene calls are TRBV7-2 and TRBJ2-3; D possibly uses TRBD1 or TRBD2 (5 bases each). Trimming stripped 2 bases from V and 4 bases from J, with 19 bases between. The CDR3 is 17 residues long. CDR1 is SGHTA, CDR2 FQGNSA, per germline. The CDR3 sequence is CASSLYLASGRADTQYF. The CDR3 coding sequence is TGTGCCAGCAGCTTATACTTAGCGTCGGGGCGGGCAGATACGCAGTATTTT.

This clone was recorded only once. The chain has TRBV6-2 or TRBV6-3 and TRBJ1-2; D possibly corresponds to TRBD1 (5 bases). The V gene lost 2 bases and the J gene lost 7 bases, with 17 bases spanning the gap. Per the germline V gene, CDR1 is MNHEY and CDR2 is SVGEGT. The CDR3 spans 15 residues. CDR3 sequence: CASSYAWGVRSGYTF. The CDR3 DNA sequence: TGTGCCAGCAGTTACGCTTGGGGCGTTCGAAGTGGCTACACCTTC.

This clone was recorded a few times. The chain joins TRBV7-9 to TRBJ2-1; a weak D match, TRBD2 (5 bases). The CDR3 is made up of 13 amino acids. Looked up from germline, CDR1 is SEHNR and CDR2 is FQNEAQ (reference sequence). Trimming removed 11 bases at V and 4 bases at J, with 15 bases between. CDR3 nucleotides: TGTGCCGTCTCACGGGGTTCATACAATGAGCAGTTCTTC. It encodes CAVSRGSYNEQFF.

The chain couples TRBV18 to TRBJ1-1; D uncertain. From germline, CDR1 is KGHSH and CDR2 LQKENI. Trimming shortened V by 6 bases and J by 1 base, and 12 bases separated the two germline ends. This CDR3 is 14 amino acids long. The CDR3 nucleotides are TGTGCCAGCTCGACGGCAACGGCGAACACTGAAGCTTTCTTT. This codes for CASSTATANTEAFF.

CDR3 nucleotides: TGTGCCAGCAGCTCGGACGGCTTTTCCCTCCACTTT. It is translated as CASSSDGFSLHF. The chain carries TRBV6-6 and TRBJ1-6; D gene uncertain. Trimming removed 6 bases from V and 14 bases from J, with 14 bases in between. The CDR3 is 12 residues long. From germline, CDR1 is MNHNY and CDR2 SVGAGI (reference sequence).

CDR3 in amino acids: CASSLGGAVKGGYTF. The CDR3 nucleotides are TGCGCCAGCAGCTTGGGTGGGGCCGTCAAGGGAGGCTACACCTTC. The rearrangement uses TRBV5-1 and TRBJ1-2; a possible D gene is TRBD1 (5 bases). The CDR3 sequence is 15 residues long. The ends were cut back, 0 bases at V and 8 bases at J, with 17 bases in the middle. CDR1 and CDR2 (germline): SGHRS, YFSETQ. Looking up the rest from reference TRBV5-1 and TRBJ1-2 gives the full variable domain: KAGVTQTPRYLIKTRGQQVTLSCSPISGHRSVSWYQQTPGQGLQFLFEYFSETQRNKGNFPGRFSGRQFSNSRSEMNVSTLELGDSALYLCASSLGGAVKGGYTFGSGTRLTVV.